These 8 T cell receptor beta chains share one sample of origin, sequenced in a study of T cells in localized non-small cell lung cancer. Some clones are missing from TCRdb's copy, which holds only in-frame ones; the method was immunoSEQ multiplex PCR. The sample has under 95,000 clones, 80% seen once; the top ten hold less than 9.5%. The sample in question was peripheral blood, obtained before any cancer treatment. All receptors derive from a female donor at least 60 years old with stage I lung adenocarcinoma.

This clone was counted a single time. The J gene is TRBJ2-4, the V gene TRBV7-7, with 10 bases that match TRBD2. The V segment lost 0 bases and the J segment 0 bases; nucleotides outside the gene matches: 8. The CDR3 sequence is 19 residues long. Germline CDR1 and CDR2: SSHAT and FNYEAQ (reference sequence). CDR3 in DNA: TGTGCCAGCAGCTTAGCACGGCTAGCGGGGGCCTTAGCCAAAAACATTCAGTACTTC. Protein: CASSLARLAGALAKNIQYF.

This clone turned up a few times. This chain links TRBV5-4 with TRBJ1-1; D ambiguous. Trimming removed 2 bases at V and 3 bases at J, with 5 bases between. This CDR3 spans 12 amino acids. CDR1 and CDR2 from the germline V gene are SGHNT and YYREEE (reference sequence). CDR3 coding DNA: TGTGCCAGCAGCTTCAGTGACACTGAAGCTTTCTTT. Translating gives CASSFSDTEAFF.

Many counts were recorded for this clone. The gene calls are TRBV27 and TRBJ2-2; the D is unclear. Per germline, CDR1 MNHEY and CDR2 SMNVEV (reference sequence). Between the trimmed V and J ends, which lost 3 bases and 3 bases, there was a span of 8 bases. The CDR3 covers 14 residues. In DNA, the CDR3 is TGTGCCAGCAGTTTCTCAGCGTACACCGGGGAGCTGTTTTTT. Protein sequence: CASSFSAYTGELFF.

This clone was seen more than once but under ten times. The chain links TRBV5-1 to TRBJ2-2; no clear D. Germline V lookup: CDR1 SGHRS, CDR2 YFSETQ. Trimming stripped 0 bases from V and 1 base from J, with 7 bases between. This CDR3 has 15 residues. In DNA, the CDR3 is TGCGCCAGCAGCTTGGACGGGTTGAACACCGGGGAGCTGTTTTTT. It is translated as CASSLDGLNTGELFF. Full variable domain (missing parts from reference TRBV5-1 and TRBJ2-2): KAGVTQTPRYLIKTRGQQVTLSCSPISGHRSVSWYQQTPGQGLQFLFEYFSETQRNKGNFPGRFSGRQFSNSRSEMNVSTLELGDSALYLCASSLDGLNTGELFFGEGSRLTVL.

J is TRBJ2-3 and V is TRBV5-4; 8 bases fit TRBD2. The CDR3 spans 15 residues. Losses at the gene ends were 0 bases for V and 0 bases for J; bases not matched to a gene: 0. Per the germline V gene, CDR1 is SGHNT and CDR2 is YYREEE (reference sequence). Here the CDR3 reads CASSLVAGSTDTQYF. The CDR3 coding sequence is TGTGCCAGCAGCTTGGTAGCGGGGAGCACAGATACGCAGTATTTT.

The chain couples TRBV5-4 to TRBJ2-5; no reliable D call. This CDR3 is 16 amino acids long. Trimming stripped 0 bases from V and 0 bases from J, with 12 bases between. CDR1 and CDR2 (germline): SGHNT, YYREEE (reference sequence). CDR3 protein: CASSLEAGRHQETQYF. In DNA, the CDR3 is TGTGCCAGCAGCTTGGAAGCCGGGCGGCACCAAGAGACCCAGTACTTC.

CDR3 region: CASSPGPPGQGSGNTIYF. In nucleotides, the CDR3 is TGTGCCAGCAGCCCCGGCCCGCCGGGACAGGGCTCTGGAAACACCATATATTTT. The J gene is TRBJ1-3, the V gene TRBV7-3; TRBD1 matches at 9 bases. J gave up 0 bases and V 5 bases, and 11 bases lay outside the gene matches. Germline V CDR1 and CDR2: SGHTA, FQGTGA. This CDR3 spans 18 amino acids.

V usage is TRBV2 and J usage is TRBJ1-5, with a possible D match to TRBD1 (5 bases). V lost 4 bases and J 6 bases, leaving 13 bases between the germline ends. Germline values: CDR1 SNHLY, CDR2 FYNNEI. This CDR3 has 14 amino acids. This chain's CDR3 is CASSVGGARQPQHF. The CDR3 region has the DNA TGTGCCAGCAGTGTGGGAGGGGCGCGTCAGCCCCAGCATTTT.